Here is one T cell receptor beta chain with its context. The antigen remains undetermined. These data are taken from a study of radiation and T cells in renal cell carcinoma. Regarding the study as a whole: Pretreatment tumor biopsies were lacking, so baseline clonotypes are unknown.

Sequencing was performed with immunoSEQ multiplex PCR; in TCRdb, only in-frame clones are kept and a portion is missing. Of 140,000 to 150,000 clones in the sample, 88% were seen once. Time point noted: baseline pretreatment blood. As for treatment: 15 Gy SBRT to primary tumor, nephrectomy 4 weeks later. After SBRT, blood was collected at 2 and 4 weeks, plus baseline. The CDR3 is made up of 14 amino acids. Germline values: CDR1 LNHNV, CDR2 YYDKDF (reference sequence). V was clipped by 5 bases and J by 8 bases; unmatched bases: 9. The genes are TRBV15 and TRBJ1-1; 9 bases are a match to TRBD1. The TCR was taken from a woman in her 70s with renal cell carcinoma. The sequencing used blood, collected from a patient whose treatment included radiotherapy and nephrectomy. CDR3 sequence reads: CATSLRTGELEAFF. In DNA form, the CDR3 reads TGTGCCACCAGCCTTCGGACAGGGGAATTGGAAGCTTTCTTT. The full variable domain, its missing parts supplied by reference TRBV15 and TRBJ1-1, is DAMVIQNPRYQVTQFGKPVTLSCSQTLNHNVMYWYQQKSSQAPKLLFHYYDKDFNNEADTPDNFQSRRPNTSFCFLDIRSPGLGDTAMYLCATSLRTGELEAFFGQGTRLTVV.